This T cell receptor beta chain appears in the sequencing data of a study of blood T cell repertoires in COVID-19. Original analysis: Estimates of nucleated cell counts were drawn from the amplification of reference gene primers. Sequenced by immunoSEQ multiplex PCR; TCRdb stores in-frame clones only, minus some. That table gives V, J and clone size, and the DNA gave D and trimming. The sample lists 300,000 to 450,000 clones; 80% to 90% were seen once. The V gene's germline CDR1 is SEHNR and CDR2 FQNEAQ (reference sequence). The V and J ends lost 4 bases and 5 bases, in that order; junction bases with no gene match: 4. This CDR3 comprises 13 residues.

Sample: peripheral blood. The V gene is TRBV7-9, the J gene TRBJ1-1, with 7 positions matching TRBD1. This receptor was obtained from a woman aged 25 to 39 with COVID-19, enrolled during active disease. Written as DNA, the CDR3 is TGTGCCAGCAGCTCCTCAGGGGGGACTGAAGCTTTCTTT. Protein sequence: CASSSSGGTEAFF.